The next 27 T cell receptor beta chains were all read from a single sample in a study of T cells in Graves' hyperthyroidism and ophthalmopathy. Amplification targeted TCR beta CDR3 regions from RNA transcripts. HTBI primers were employed in a first-round RT-PCR of the TCR CDR3. A single record per CDR3 protein comes from TCRdb applying MiXCR to the multiplex PCR reads. The table has 200,000 to 250,000 distinct CDR3 sequences, roughly 18% seen once. The sequencing sample was made of blood. All receptors come from a man aged 45 to 65 with Graves' hyperthyroidism.

J is TRBJ2-3 and V is TRBV7-9; D is possibly TRBD1 (6 bases). The CDR3 extends over 14 amino acids. Between the trimmed V and J ends, which lost 5 bases and 4 bases, there was a span of 13 bases. Per the germline V gene, CDR1 is SEHNR and CDR2 is FQNEAQ (reference sequence). The chain's CDR3 is CASSHRESADTQYF. As DNA, the CDR3 is TGTGCCAGCAGCCACAGGGAGTCGGCAGATACGCAGTATTTT.

With regard to this clonotype: At one end, the junction sequence differs from germline, possibly due to a read error. The chain uses TRBV6-1 and TRBJ1-1; D gene uncertain. Germline assignment: CDR1 MNHNS and CDR2 SASEGT. The CDR3 totals 13 residues. The CDR3 spells CASSYVENTAAFF. In DNA form, the CDR3 reads TGTGCCAGCAGTTATGTGGAGAACACTGCAGCTTTCTTT.

This clonotype was picked up many times. The chain is built from TRBV27 and TRBJ1-4, with D uncertain. V shed 8 bases and J shed 4 bases, with 8 bases lying between them. This CDR3 comprises 12 residues. Per germline, CDR1 MNHEY and CDR2 SMNVEV (reference sequence). The CDR3 DNA reads TGTGCCAGCGGCACGTTTAATGAAAAACTGTTTTTT. It is translated as CASGTFNEKLFF.

The chain recombines TRBV6-1 with TRBJ2-7; D remains ambiguous. Trimming took 0 bases from V and 5 from J, leaving 5 bases between them. The CDR3 covers 12 residues. Looked up from germline, CDR1 is MNHNS and CDR2 is SASEGT. The DNA for the CDR3 is TGTGCCAGCAGTGAAGCTTACCACGAGCAGTACTTC. Protein product: CASSEAYHEQYF.

This clonotype has a handful of counts. The chain joins TRBV20-1 to TRBJ2-1, with no clear D. CDR1 is DFQATT and CDR2 is SNEGSKA in the germline V gene (reference sequence). V lost 3 bases, J lost 6 bases, and 6 bases lay in between. The CDR3 has 11 amino acids. In DNA form, the CDR3 reads TGCAGTGCTAGCCAGCCCAATGAGCAGTTCTTC. Translating gives CSASQPNEQFF.

This clonotype was seen ten or more times. The chain joins TRBV28 to TRBJ2-5, with TRBD1 as a possible D gene (6 bases). This CDR3 region has 22 residues. From germline, CDR1 is MDHEN and CDR2 SYDVKM. With 3 bases removed from V and 1 base from J, the gap between germline ends came to 33 bases. CDR3 protein: CASSFRWGRLRAKNRAQETQYF. The CDR3 bases are TGTGCCAGCAGTTTCCGGTGGGGTCGACTCCGTGCAAAAAACAGGGCCCAAGAGACCCAGTACTTC.

V gene TRBV6-2 or TRBV6-3 combines with J gene TRBJ1-1, with D possibly matching TRBD1 (5 bases). This CDR3 is 13 amino acids long. V shed 2 bases and J shed 4 bases, with 8 bases lying between them. Per the germline V gene, CDR1 is MNHEY and CDR2 is SVGEGT. The CDR3 DNA follows: TGTGCCAGCAGTTACGGGGGGGGCACTGAAGCTTTCTTT. This sequence encodes CASSYGGGTEAFF.

This clonotype was counted many times. The CDR3 DNA reads as TGTGCCAGCAGTAAGAACAGGGGATCGAGCAATCAGCCCCAGCATTTT. It yields the protein CASSKNRGSSNQPQHF. The genes are TRBV6-2 or TRBV6-3 and TRBJ1-5, with 7 bases that match TRBD1. Trimming at V came to 5 bases and at J to 1 base, leaving 8 bases not matched to a gene. This CDR3 spans 16 amino acids. CDR1 and CDR2 from the germline V gene are MNHEY and SVGEGT.

This clonotype has a count of ten or more. The chain uses TRBV6-2 or TRBV6-3 and TRBJ1-1; D call uncertain. V lost 2 bases to trimming and J lost 1 base, with 5 bases between them. Germline V gene sequence: CDR1 MNHEY, CDR2 SVGEGT. The CDR3 is made up of 13 amino acids. CDR3 bases: TGTGCCAGCAGTTACCCGGGGAACACTGAAGCTTTCTTT. It yields the protein CASSYPGNTEAFF.

In its sample, this clonotype was seen a few times. V is TRBV25-1 and J is TRBJ1-1; D may be TRBD1 (6 bases). Trimming cost V 6 bases and J 3 bases, with 8 bases left between them. The CDR3 is 12 amino acids. Looked up from germline, CDR1 is MGHDK and CDR2 is SYGVNS. This chain's CDR3 is CASRTGHTEAFF. The CDR3 DNA reads as TGTGCCAGCAGAACAGGGCACACTGAAGCTTTCTTT.

The chain uses TRBV19 and TRBJ2-3; D is possibly TRBD2 (5 bases). Trimming stripped 4 bases from V and 4 bases from J, with 18 bases between. Germline CDR1 and CDR2: LNHDA and SQIVND (reference sequence). The CDR3 sequence is 16 residues long. The CDR3 DNA reads TGTGCCAGTAGTACCACGAGCGGTCAAAGAGCAGATACGCAGTATTTT. Protein sequence: CASSTTSGQRADTQYF.

In this sample, this clonotype turned up a few times. The rearrangement links TRBV4-1 to TRBJ2-1; TRBD2 aligns across 14 bases. The V segment lost 4 bases and the J segment 6 bases; nucleotides outside the gene matches: 5. CDR3 length: 16 amino acids. Germline lookup yields CDR1 MGHRA and CDR2 YSYEKL. CDR3 coding DNA: TGCGCCAGCAGCCGGACTAGCGGGAGGAGGGGCAATGAGCAGTTCTTC. It yields the protein CASSRTSGRRGNEQFF.

This clonotype occurred many times. This chain links TRBV10-3 with TRBJ1-1; the match to TRBD1 covers 10 bases. The CDR3 loop spans 13 amino acids. Germline V gives CDR1 ENHRY, CDR2 SYGVKD. The junction had 3 bases not matched to a gene; V was cut back by 9 bases and J by 2 bases. The CDR3 sequence is CAMGTGANTEAFF. CDR3 in DNA: TGTGCCATGGGGACAGGGGCAAACACTGAAGCTTTCTTT.

This clonotype turned up a few times. This chain connects TRBV12-5 to TRBJ2-5; D possibly corresponds to TRBD2 (6 bases). The CDR3 length is 14 residues. In germline, CDR1 is LGHNT, CDR2 FRNRAP. With 1 base removed from V and 1 base from J, the gap between germline ends came to 7 bases. In DNA form, the CDR3 reads TGTGCTAGTGGTTTGGGCGGGACCCAAGAGACCCAGTACTTC. Translated: CASGLGGTQETQYF.

This clonotype showed up just once. This may stem from a read error, because a much larger clone lies one nucleotide away. The chain uses TRBV7-9 and TRBJ2-7; D assignment may be TRBD1 or TRBD2 (5 bases each). Per germline, CDR1 SEHNR and CDR2 FQNEAQ (reference sequence). This CDR3 region has 13 residues. V was cut by 4 bases and J by 9 bases, with 16 bases left in between. CDR3 sequence (DNA): TGTGCCAGCAGCTCGGGACGGATCTACAGGCAGTACTTC. Translation: CASSSGRIYRQYF.

This clonotype was recorded once. V and J are TRBV6-4 and TRBJ2-1, with 8 bases fitting TRBD2. Looked up from germline, CDR1 is MRHNA and CDR2 is SNTAGT. The CDR3 runs 16 residues. With 5 bases clipped from V and 0 bases from J, the junction kept 6 bases outside the gene matches. The CDR3 protein is CASSYPREVSYNEQFF. In DNA, the CDR3 is TGTGCCAGCAGTTACCCGCGGGAGGTCTCCTACAATGAGCAGTTCTTC.

The chain has TRBV12-3 or TRBV12-4 and TRBJ2-3; no reliable D call. This CDR3 comprises 14 residues. Trimming shortened V by 7 bases and J by 2 bases, and 13 bases separated the two germline ends. The CDR3 here is CASTLDEPTDTQYF. For the CDR3, the DNA is TGTGCCAGCACCTTGGACGAGCCCACAGATACGCAGTATTTT.

This clonotype was seen at least ten times. The V and J genes are TRBV30 and TRBJ2-7; 8 bases agree with TRBD1. CDR3 size: 13 residues. Germline CDR1 and CDR2: GTSNPN and SVGIG (reference sequence). CDR3 region: CAYTTGVPYEQYF. The DNA for the CDR3 is TGTGCGTACACGACAGGGGTCCCCTACGAGCAGTACTTC.

This clonotype has a handful of counts. This chain uses TRBV13 with TRBJ2-7; 11 nucleotides match TRBD2. J was trimmed by 4 bases and V by 6 bases; bases with no gene match: 11. The V gene's germline CDR1 is PRHDT and CDR2 FYEKMQ (reference sequence). The CDR3 length is 16 residues. CDR3: CASRAQGLAERYEQYF. In nucleotides, the CDR3 is TGTGCCAGCAGAGCCCAGGGACTAGCGGAGCGTTACGAGCAGTACTTC.

The chain is built from TRBV29-1 and TRBJ1-2; D unclear. Trimming left V 8 bases short and J 3 bases short, with 10 bases between. Germline CDR1 SQVTM, CDR2 ANQGSEA. The CDR3 runs 11 residues. The CDR3 protein is CSLGSDYGYTF. In DNA form, the CDR3 reads TGCAGCCTTGGGTCGGACTATGGCTACACCTTC.

The chain combines TRBV2 with TRBJ2-5; 13 bases fit TRBD2. Germline CDR1 and CDR2: SNHLY and FYNNEI. Unmatched junction bases numbered 9, after V lost 6 bases and J lost 11 bases. There are 14 residues in the CDR3. CDR3 in amino acids: CASSPGLAGEIQYF. In DNA, the CDR3 is TGTGCCAGCAGCCCCGGACTAGCGGGAGAGATACAGTACTTC.

In DNA, the CDR3 is TGCAGCTTAGGACTAGCGGGAATCTCCTACAATGAGCAGTTCTTC. Translated, it gives CSLGLAGISYNEQFF. This chain uses TRBV29-1 with TRBJ2-1, with 12 bases aligning to TRBD2. The length of the CDR3 is 15 residues. V lost 8 bases, J lost 0 bases, and 5 bases stayed unmatched. Germline V gene sequence: CDR1 SQVTM, CDR2 ANQGSEA.

Ten or more counts support this clonotype. This chain joins TRBV7-3 and TRBJ2-1; TRBD1 aligns across 8 bases. The CDR3 has 13 residues. V lost 4 bases, J lost 7 bases, and 3 bases stayed unmatched. CDR1 and CDR2 from the germline V gene are SGHTA and FQGTGA. This CDR3 is CASSSTGGNEQFF. The CDR3 nucleotides read TGTGCCAGCAGCTCTACAGGGGGTAATGAGCAGTTCTTC.

This chain uses TRBV12-3 or TRBV12-4 with TRBJ2-1, with TRBD2 identical over 15 bases. The CDR3 totals 18 residues. The trim removed 4 bases at V and 0 bases at J, leaving 4 bases unmatched. The CDR3 DNA reads as TGTGCCAGCAGTTACGGGACTAGCGGGAGGAGCTCCTACAATGAGCAGTTCTTC. It specifies CASSYGTSGRSSYNEQFF.

This clonotype was detected a few times. The V gene is TRBV20-1, the J gene TRBJ1-6, with D possibly being TRBD1 (6 bases). Germline values: CDR1 DFQATT, CDR2 SNEGSKA (reference sequence). The CDR3 has 14 amino acids. V gave up 6 bases and J gave up 8 bases, with 17 bases separating them. CDR3 residues: CSAPRGAGDSPLHF. The CDR3 DNA is TGCAGTGCACCGCGGGGGGCTGGGGATTCACCCCTCCACTTT.

This clonotype has more than one count but fewer than ten. The chain recombines TRBV28 with TRBJ2-1; TRBD1 is a possible D gene (6 bases). CDR3 length: 16 residues. V lost 3 bases to trimming and J lost 0 bases, with 12 bases between them. The germline V gene encodes CDR1 MDHEN and CDR2 SYDVKM. CDR3 sequence (DNA): TGTGCCAGCAGTTTGGACAGCGATAGCTCCTACAATGAGCAGTTCTTC. Its protein is CASSLDSDSSYNEQFF.

This clonotype was counted a few times. The conserved final phenylalanine or tryptophan is absent from the CDR3, which likely points to a read error. The rearrangement uses TRBV2 and TRBJ1-1, with 7 positions matching TRBD1. V lost 6 bases to trimming and J lost 7 bases; unmatched junction nucleotides: 8. The CDR3 length is 13 residues. Per the germline V gene, CDR1 is SNHLY and CDR2 is FYNNEI. The CDR3 DNA follows: TGTGCCAGCAGCCCGGGACAGATTTATGAAGCTTTCCTT. Its translation is CASSPGQIYEAFL.